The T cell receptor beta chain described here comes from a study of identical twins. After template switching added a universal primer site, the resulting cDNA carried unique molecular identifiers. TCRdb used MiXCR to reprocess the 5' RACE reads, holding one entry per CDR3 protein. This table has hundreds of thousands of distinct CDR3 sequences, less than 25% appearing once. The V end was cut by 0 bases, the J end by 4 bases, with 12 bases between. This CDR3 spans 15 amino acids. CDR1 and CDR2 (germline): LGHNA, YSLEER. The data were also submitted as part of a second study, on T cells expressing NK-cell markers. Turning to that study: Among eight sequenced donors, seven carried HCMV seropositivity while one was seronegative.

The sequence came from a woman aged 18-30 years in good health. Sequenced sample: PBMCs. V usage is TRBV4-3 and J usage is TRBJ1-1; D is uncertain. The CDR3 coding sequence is TGCGCCAGCAGCCAAGAGCCGCGAGGCGGCACTGAAGCTTTCTTT. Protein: CASSQEPRGGTEAFF.